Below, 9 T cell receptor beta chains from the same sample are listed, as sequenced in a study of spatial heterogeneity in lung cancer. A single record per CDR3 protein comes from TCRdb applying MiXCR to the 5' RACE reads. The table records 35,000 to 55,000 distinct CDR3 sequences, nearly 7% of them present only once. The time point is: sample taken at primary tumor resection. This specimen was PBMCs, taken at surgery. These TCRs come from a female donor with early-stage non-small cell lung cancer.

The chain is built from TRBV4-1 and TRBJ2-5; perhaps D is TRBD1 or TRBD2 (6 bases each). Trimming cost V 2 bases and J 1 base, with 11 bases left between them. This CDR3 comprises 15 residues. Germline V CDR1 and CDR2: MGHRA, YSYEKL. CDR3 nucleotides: TGCGCCAGCAGCCAATCGGGGGCCGGCCAAGAGACCCAGTACTTC. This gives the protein CASSQSGAGQETQYF.

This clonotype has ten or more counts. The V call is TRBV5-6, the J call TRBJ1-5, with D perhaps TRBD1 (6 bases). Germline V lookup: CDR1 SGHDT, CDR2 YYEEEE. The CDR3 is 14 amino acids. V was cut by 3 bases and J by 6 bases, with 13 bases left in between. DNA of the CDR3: TGTGCCAGCAGCTATACAGGGCTGATTCAGCCCCAGCATTTT. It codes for CASSYTGLIQPQHF.

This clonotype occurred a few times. CDR3 DNA sequence: TGTGCCAGCAGCGGTCTACCCTCCTACGAGCAGTACTTC. It specifies CASSGLPSYEQYF. J is TRBJ2-7 and V is TRBV6-5, with D unresolved. CDR3 size: 13 residues. V gave up 6 bases and J gave up 0 bases, with 9 bases separating them. The germline V gene has CDR1 MNHEY and CDR2 SVGAGI.

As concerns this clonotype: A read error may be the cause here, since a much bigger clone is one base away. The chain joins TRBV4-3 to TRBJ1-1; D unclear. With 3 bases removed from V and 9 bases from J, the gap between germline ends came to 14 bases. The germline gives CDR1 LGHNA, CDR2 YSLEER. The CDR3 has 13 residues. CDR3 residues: CASSHNLVGKAFF. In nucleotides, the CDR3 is TGCGCCAGCAGCCATAACTTAGTTGGTAAAGCTTTCTTT.

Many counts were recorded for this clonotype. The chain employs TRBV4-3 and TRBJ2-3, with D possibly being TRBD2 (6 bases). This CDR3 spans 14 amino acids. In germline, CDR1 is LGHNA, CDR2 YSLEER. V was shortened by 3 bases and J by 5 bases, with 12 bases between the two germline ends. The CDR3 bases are TGCGCCAGCAGCCAGTTTGGGGGGATAGATACGCAGTATTTT. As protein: CASSQFGGIDTQYF.

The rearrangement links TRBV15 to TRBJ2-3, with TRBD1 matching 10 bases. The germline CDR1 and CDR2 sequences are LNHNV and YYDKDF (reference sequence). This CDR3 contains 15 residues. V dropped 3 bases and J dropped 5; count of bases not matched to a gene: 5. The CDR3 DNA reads TGTGCCACCAGCAGTAGGACAGGGGGTATAGATACGCAGTATTTT. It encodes CATSSRTGGIDTQYF. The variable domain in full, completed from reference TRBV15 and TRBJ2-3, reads DAMVIQNPRYQVTQFGKPVTLSCSQTLNHNVMYWYQQKSSQAPKLLFHYYDKDFNNEADTPDNFQSRRPNTSFCFLDIRSPGLGDTAMYLCATSSRTGGIDTQYFGPGTRLTVL.

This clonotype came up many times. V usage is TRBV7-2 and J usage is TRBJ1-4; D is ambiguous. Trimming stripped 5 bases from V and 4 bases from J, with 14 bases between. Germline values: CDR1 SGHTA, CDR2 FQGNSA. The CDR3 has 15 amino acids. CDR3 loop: CASSPQKKLNEKLFF. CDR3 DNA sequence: TGTGCCAGCAGCCCCCAGAAGAAACTTAATGAAAAACTGTTTTTT.

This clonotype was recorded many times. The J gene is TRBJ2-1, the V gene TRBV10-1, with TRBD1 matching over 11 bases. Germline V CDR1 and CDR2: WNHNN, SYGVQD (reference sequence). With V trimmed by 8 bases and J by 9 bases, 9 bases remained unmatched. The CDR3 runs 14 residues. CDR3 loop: CASGDRGAPGEQFF. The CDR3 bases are TGCGCCAGCGGGGACAGGGGGGCCCCGGGTGAGCAGTTCTTC.

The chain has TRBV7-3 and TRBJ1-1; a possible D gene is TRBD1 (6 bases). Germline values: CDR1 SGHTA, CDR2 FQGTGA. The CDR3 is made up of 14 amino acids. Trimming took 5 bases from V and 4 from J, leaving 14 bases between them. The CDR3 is CASSVTGSATEAFF. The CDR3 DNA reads TGTGCCAGCAGCGTTACAGGGAGCGCCACTGAAGCTTTCTTT.